Listed here are 14 T cell receptor beta chains from one sample, sequenced in a study of OX40 agonist ivuxolimab in advanced cancers. Some clones are missing from TCRdb's copy, which holds only in-frame ones; the method was immunoSEQ multiplex PCR. The sample holds fewer than 85,000 clones; around 82% are singletons and the top ten take less than 6%. The sequencing here drew on CD4+ or CD8+ T cells sorted from blood, taken in a trial of the OX40 agonist ivuxolimab. The receptors shown here come from an adult with an advanced solid tumor such as melanoma, head and neck, liver or kidney cancer.

The gene calls are TRBV25-1 and TRBJ2-2; unclear D gene. V lost 8 bases, J lost 2 bases, and 15 bases lay in between. Germline V gene data show CDR1 as MGHDK and CDR2 as SYGVNS. The CDR3 is 15 amino acids. This chain's CDR3 is CASSTSAKNTGELFF. The CDR3, as DNA: TGTGCCAGCTCAACTTCGGCGAAAAACACCGGGGAGCTGTTTTTT.

V and J are TRBV2 and TRBJ2-7, with a weak D call TRBD2 (5 bases). There are 15 residues in the CDR3. CDR1 SNHLY and CDR2 FYNNEI come from the germline V gene. V lost 6 bases and J lost 5, with 20 bases in between. In nucleotides, the CDR3 is TGTGCCAGCAGCCCTAGCACTTTAAGGAGGAACGAGCAGTACTTC. Amino acids: CASSPSTLRRNEQYF.

The chain couples TRBV28 to TRBJ2-5; unclear D gene. Germline-derived CDR1 and CDR2 are MDHEN and SYDVKM. This CDR3 is 12 amino acids long. Trimming removed 5 bases at V and 4 bases at J, with 8 bases between. CDR3 region: CASSPLRETQYF. The CDR3 nucleotides are TGTGCCAGCAGTCCCCTTCGAGAGACCCAGTACTTC.

V usage is TRBV5-6 and J usage is TRBJ1-2; a possible D gene is TRBD1 (5 bases). V was trimmed by 0 bases and J by 8 bases, leaving 11 bases between them. Germline values: CDR1 SGHDT, CDR2 YYEEEE. The CDR3 extends over 13 amino acids. CDR3 in DNA: TGTGCCAGCAGCTTGGGGGGGTCGGAAGGCTACACCTTC. Translated, it gives CASSLGGSEGYTF. The whole variable domain, remainder taken from reference TRBV5-6 and TRBJ1-2, is DAGVTQSPTHLIKTRGQQVTLRCSPKSGHDTVSWYQQALGQGPQFIFQYYEEEERQRGNFPDRFSGHQFPNYSSELNVNALLLGDSALYLCASSLGGSEGYTFGSGTRLTVV.

This sequence joins TRBV7-6 and TRBJ1-5; 9 nucleotides line up with TRBD1. The germline CDR1 and CDR2 sequences are SGHVS and FNYEAQ. After removal of 5 bases from V and 9 bases from J, the junction contained 14 bases not matched to a gene. CDR3 size: 16 residues. CDR3 nucleotide sequence: TGTGCCAGCAGCGCGGGACAGGGAATCGAGAGGGGGCCCCAGCATTTT. It codes for CASSAGQGIERGPQHF.

The chain employs TRBV7-9 and TRBJ1-3; possibly TRBD1 for D (5 bases). Germline V gene lookup returns CDR1 SEHNR and CDR2 FQNEAQ (reference sequence). The CDR3 contains 15 residues. V lost 5 bases to trimming and J lost 0 bases, with 11 bases between them. The CDR3 nucleotides read TGTGCCAGCAGCGCGGGACCGAGCTCTGGAAACACCATATATTTT. This gives the protein CASSAGPSSGNTIYF. Full variable domain (missing parts from reference TRBV7-9 and TRBJ1-3): DTGVSQNPRHKITKRGQNVTFRCDPISEHNRLYWYRQTLGQGPEFLTYFQNEAQLEKSRLLSDRFSAERPKGSFSTLEIQRTEQGDSAMYLCASSAGPSSGNTIYFGEGSWLTVV.

This chain uses TRBV19 with TRBJ2-5; D may be TRBD2 (6 bases). From germline, CDR1 is LNHDA and CDR2 SQIVND (reference sequence). V was pared by 8 bases and J by 4 bases, with 23 bases between. The CDR3 extends over 16 amino acids. The CDR3 DNA reads as TGTGCCAGTGACGGTCAACGGGGAGGCGAGGGAGAGACCCAGTACTTC. It yields the protein CASDGQRGGEGETQYF. Filled out from reference TRBV19 and TRBJ2-5, the complete variable domain reads DGGITQSPKYLFRKEGQNVTLSCEQNLNHDAMYWYRQDPGQGLRLIYYSQIVNDFQKGDIAEGYSVSREKKESFPLTVTSAQKNPTAFYLCASDGQRGGEGETQYFGPGTRLLVL.

This clone occurred once. The chain uses TRBV11-2 and TRBJ2-1; TRBD2 matches 16 bases. This CDR3 region has 14 residues. Looked up from germline, CDR1 is SGHAT and CDR2 is FQNNGV. The V segment lost 6 bases and the J segment 11 bases; nucleotides outside the gene matches: 4. This chain's CDR3 is CASRPGLAGGQQFF. In DNA, the CDR3 is TGTGCCAGCAGACCGGGACTAGCGGGAGGGCAGCAGTTCTTC.

This chain uses TRBV5-4 with TRBJ2-5, with 7 bases that match TRBD1. Germline CDR1 and CDR2: SGHNT and YYREEE (reference sequence). This CDR3 is built from 13 residues. V lost 8 bases and J lost 5; bases outside the gene matches: 9. CDR3 amino acids: CASHTQGSETQYF. CDR3 nucleotide sequence: TGTGCCAGTCATACACAGGGGTCGGAGACCCAGTACTTC.

V and J are TRBV2 and TRBJ2-7; 8 bases agree with TRBD2. The CDR3 has 15 residues. From germline, CDR1 is SNHLY and CDR2 FYNNEI. J was trimmed by 6 bases and V by 3 bases; bases with no gene match: 10. As DNA, the CDR3 is TGTGCCAGCAGTGACATAGCGGGGCCATCGTCCGAGCAGTACTTC. It specifies CASSDIAGPSSEQYF.

This clone was seen a few times. The chain combines TRBV28 with TRBJ2-3, with a tentative D call TRBD2 (6 bases). The V gene's germline CDR1 is MDHEN and CDR2 SYDVKM. The CDR3 is made up of 15 amino acids. The V end was cut by 6 bases, the J end by 2 bases, with 15 bases between. The CDR3 DNA follows: TGTGCCAGCAGCCCCCAGAGCGGGTACACAGATACGCAGTATTTT. Its protein product is CASSPQSGYTDTQYF. Full variable domain (remainder filled in from reference TRBV28 and TRBJ2-3): DVKVTQSSRYLVKRTGEKVFLECVQDMDHENMFWYRQDPGLGLRLIYFSYDVKMKEKGDIPEGYSVSREKKERFSLILESASTNQTSMYLCASSPQSGYTDTQYFGPGTRLTVL.

This sequence joins TRBV18 and TRBJ2-3, with TRBD2 matching 9 bases. The CDR3 length is 15 residues. Looked up from germline, CDR1 is KGHSH and CDR2 is LQKENI. V shed 5 bases and J 5 bases; nucleotides not matched to a gene: 8. CDR3 loop: CASSASGAVGDTQYF. The CDR3 DNA is TGTGCCAGCTCAGCTAGCGGGGCTGTTGGAGATACGCAGTATTTT.

The rearrangement uses TRBV4-1 and TRBJ2-3; the D gene is possibly TRBD1 (6 bases). Germline-derived CDR1 and CDR2 are MGHRA and YSYEKL. V was cut by 4 bases and J by 6 bases, with 20 bases left in between. The CDR3 totals 16 residues. The DNA for the CDR3 is TGCGCCAGCAGCCTCCTATGGAGGACAGAGTTGGATACGCAGTATTTT. This gives the protein CASSLLWRTELDTQYF.

This clone has only one observation. The chain couples TRBV5-1 to TRBJ2-2; 10 bases map to TRBD2. V lost 0 bases, J lost 6 bases, and 2 bases stayed unmatched. From germline, CDR1 is SGHRS and CDR2 YFSETQ. This CDR3 comprises 15 residues. This CDR3 is CASSLEAGGPGELFF. The DNA for the CDR3 is TGCGCCAGCAGCTTGGAAGCGGGAGGGCCCGGGGAGCTGTTTTTT.